This TCR beta chain was recovered during a study of identical twins. Overall study results and limits: Invariant T cells like MAIT and iNKT could partly confound the zero-insertion analyses.

In the case of this clonotype: Its antigen remains unknown.

One entry per CDR3 protein, called by TCRdb with MiXCR from the 5' RACE reads. The data show 400,000 to 550,000 distinct CDR3 sequences, roughly 21% seen once. Germline V lookup: CDR1 SGHDT, CDR2 YYEEEE. The CDR3 spans 13 residues. Between the trimmed V and J ends, which lost 1 base and 4 bases, there was a span of 7 bases. The data were also submitted as part of a second study, on T cells expressing NK-cell markers. That work states: Underlying the TCR beta repertoires were sorted CD3+CD56+NKG2C+, CD3+CD56+NKG2C- and CD3+CD56-NKG2C+ T cells. In several experiments, sorting was confined to alpha-beta TCR T cells through use of an anti-gamma-delta TCR antibody. Several donors' CD3+CD56-NKG2C+ cells were dominated by the same clonotypes.

This TCR was sampled from a woman aged 18-29 years in good health. The material sequenced was CD4+ T cells sorted from blood. The genes are TRBV5-6 and TRBJ2-3; D may match TRBD1 or TRBD2 (5 bases each). CDR3: CASSLKGPDTQYF. In DNA, the CDR3 is TGTGCCAGCAGCTTGAAGGGACCAGATACGCAGTATTTT.